What follows is one TCR beta chain and its context. Its antigen is currently unknown. This sample was included in a study of memory B cells and T cells in multiple sclerosis. Germline V gene data show CDR1 as SGDLS and CDR2 as YYNGEE. V was cut by 0 bases and J by 4 bases, with 9 bases left in between. The CDR3 contains 14 residues. Some clones are missing from TCRdb's copy, which holds only in-frame ones; the method was immunoSEQ multiplex PCR. The profile shows about 32,000 clones, more than 70% of them singletons. CFSE-dim autoproliferating and CFSE-high non-proliferating T cells from unstimulated culture were sequenced separately. Roughly 4.5x10^7 CFSE-labeled PBMCs were cultured less than nine days unstimulated, then replicate wells were pooled. CFSE at 0.5 uM labeled the PBMCs, which were then cultured unstimulated. Study-wide results and caveats: Shared clonotype counts depended on differing compartment clone-set sizes and were normalized.

The specimen was PBMCs from blood kept in culture. The chain couples TRBV9 to TRBJ2-3, with D possibly TRBD2 on 5 matching bases. The source is a human donor with multiple sclerosis. CDR3 nucleotide sequence: TGTGCCAGCAGCGTAGCGGGAAGCGCAGATACGCAGTATTTT. Translated, it gives CASSVAGSADTQYF.